The present TCR beta chain was sequenced within a study of T cell repertoires in ileal Crohn's disease (dated by TCRdb to the late 2010s). Some background on the complete study: The median duration of disease was approximately 8.5 years, and at the time of surgery approximately 34% of patients were active smokers. Every patient underwent surgery because of a complication, which was stricturing disease in approximately 60% and penetrating disease in roughly 40%. Postoperative therapy was given to about half of the patients, with thiopurines administered to ten to eleven patients and anti-TNF agents administered to approximately 20 patients. TCR repertoire analysis was done in 50 or so Crohn's disease patients from a prospective multicentre cohort. The study was conducted in parallel with a multicentre cohort built to find predictors of early endoscopic recurrence after ileocolonic resection. Endoscopic postoperative recurrence was defined by a Rutgeerts score above i0. A total of roughly 170 mucosal samples from about 50 patients were sequenced, with samples obtained at several locations on the surgical specimen and at postoperative endoscopy.

Eligible patients were adults with ileal or ileocolonic Crohn's disease who had an indication for ileocolonic resection. Whole ileal mucosal biopsies were stored frozen at -80°C before DNA extraction. Genomic DNA was extracted from frozen whole biopsies using a TRizol-based method and was quantified with a NanoDrop 2000 spectrophotometer. CDR3 length: 21 amino acids, cysteine to phenylalanine. Of all the DNA, just the CDR3 is kept, 63 bases in frame from base 1. V loses 0 bases, J loses 0 bases, and the germline ends lie 24 bases apart. Via the germline V gene, CDR1 is LGHNA and CDR2 YNFKEQ. Around 500 nanograms of biopsy DNA per sample were submitted for commercial TCRB immunosequencing. Adaptive Biotechnology amplified the CDR3 regions from genomic DNA with a two-step multiplex PCR designed to control amplification bias. In the first PCR, primers covered every V and J gene segment, and in the second PCR, barcodes and Illumina adapters were added. An Illumina instrument was used to sequence the CDR3 libraries. As for how the authors treated the data: Analysis combined the vendor-provided pipelines with custom analysis of raw data in R/Bioconductor under R version 3.3.0. Clonality, which ranges from 0 to 1, was calculated as the inverse of the normalised Shannon entropy across all productive clones. High-frequency clones were defined as the repertoire share of the top 100 clones, retaining only clones passing a 95% confidence test. Repertoire diversity was measured with the Simpson index, and overlap between samples was measured with the Morisita-Horn index. Imported from immuneACCESS, the table was reduced by TCRdb to in-frame sequences with V and J called. These copies leave out some clones; in studies compared against another copy, an unresolved V gene accounts for under half, and the cause of the remainder is not known. That table furnishes V, J and clone size, whereas the DNA furnished D and trimming. This sample comprises roughly 6,800 clones, approximately 79% of them detected only once. Approximately 3% of the sample goes to the ten largest clones.

Worth noting for this clone: Its antigen is unknown. Per-base qualities were not stored, and no clone one base away is much larger.

Study-wide findings and limitations: Endoscopic recurrence was found to be associated with higher high-frequency clone percentages at surgery, and recurrence was observed in all patients with clonality above 26.8% (18/57). A significantly higher proportion of clonal expansions was observed in active smokers at surgery than in non-smokers (approximately 28% vs 17%, p=0.02). Sorted CD8 T cells carried more high-frequency clones than CD4 T cells, suggesting mucosal expansions were mainly CD8. Only a subgroup of patients, of unstated size, had their mucosal CD4 and CD8 T cells sorted and sequenced.

The sequencing sample was made of ileal tissue. The chain is encoded by TRBV4-2 joined to TRBJ1-3, and perhaps TRBD1 as D gene, on 6 matching bases. The origin of this receptor is an adult with Crohn's disease. The nucleotide sequence reads as follows: TGTGCCAGCAGCCAAGAAGGTCTGGCGGGGGGCCGACTTAGCTCTGGAAACACCATATATTTT. Protein translation: CASSQEGLAGGRLSSGNTIYF.